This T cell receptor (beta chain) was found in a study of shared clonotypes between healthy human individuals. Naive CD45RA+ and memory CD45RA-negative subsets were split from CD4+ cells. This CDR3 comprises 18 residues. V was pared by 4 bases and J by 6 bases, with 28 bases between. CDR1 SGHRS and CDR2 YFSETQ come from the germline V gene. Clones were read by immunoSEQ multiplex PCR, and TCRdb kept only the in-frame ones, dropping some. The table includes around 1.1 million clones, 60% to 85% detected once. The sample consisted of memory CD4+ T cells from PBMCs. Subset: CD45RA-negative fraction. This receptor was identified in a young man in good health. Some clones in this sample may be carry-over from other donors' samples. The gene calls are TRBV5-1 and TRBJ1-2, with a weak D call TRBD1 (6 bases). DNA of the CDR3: TGCGCCAGCAGCCCGGCGCCCAGGGGCCCCTCCGTTACCCATGGCTACACCTTC. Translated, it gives CASSPAPRGPSVTHGYTF.